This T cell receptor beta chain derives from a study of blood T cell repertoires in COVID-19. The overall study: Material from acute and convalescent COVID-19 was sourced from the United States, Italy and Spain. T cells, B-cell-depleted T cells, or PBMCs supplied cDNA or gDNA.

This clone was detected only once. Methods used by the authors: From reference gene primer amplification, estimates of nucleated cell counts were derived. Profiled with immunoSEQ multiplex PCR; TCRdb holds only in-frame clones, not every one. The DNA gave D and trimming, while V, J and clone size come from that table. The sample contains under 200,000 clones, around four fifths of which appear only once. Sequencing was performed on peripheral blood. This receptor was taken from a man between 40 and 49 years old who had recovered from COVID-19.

CDR3 sequence (DNA): TGTGCCAGCAGCAAGCCTAGCGCTGCCGCTGGGGCCAACGTCCTGACTTTC. This translates into CASSKPSAAAGANVLTF. The rearrangement links TRBV5-4 to TRBJ2-6; D might be TRBD2 (6 bases). Germline CDR1 reads SGHNT; CDR2 reads YYREEE (reference sequence). V gave up 4 bases and J gave up 2 bases, with 16 bases separating them. There are 17 residues in the CDR3.